This section outlines one TCR beta chain sequence together with its context. Germline assignment: CDR1 SGHRS and CDR2 YFSETQ. This CDR3 contains 16 residues. Germline trimming cut 2 bases from V and 0 bases from J; bases unmatched to any gene: 5. This sample stems from a study of blood T cell repertoires in COVID-19. About the study: PBMCs, B-cell-depleted T cells, or T cells provided the cDNA or gDNA that made up the material.

Original methodology: Amplification with reference gene primers provided the estimates of nucleated cell counts. TCRdb's copy holds only in-frame clones and misses some; the assay was immunoSEQ multiplex PCR. For V, J and clone size, that table is used; D and trimming come from the DNA. The table records about 140,000 clones, roughly 90% of them present only once. Sequencing was done on a sample of peripheral blood. This chain links TRBV5-1 with TRBJ2-3; TRBD2 aligns across 8 bases. This TCR was recovered from a man aged 50-60 years with active or convalescent COVID-19. The DNA for the CDR3 is TGCGCCAGCAGCTTTACGGGAGGGGCTAGCACAGATACGCAGTATTTT. It codes for CASSFTGGASTDTQYF. Filled out from reference TRBV5-1 and TRBJ2-3, the complete variable domain reads KAGVTQTPRYLIKTRGQQVTLSCSPISGHRSVSWYQQTPGQGLQFLFEYFSETQRNKGNFPGRFSGRQFSNSRSEMNVSTLELGDSALYLCASSFTGGASTDTQYFGPGTRLTVL.